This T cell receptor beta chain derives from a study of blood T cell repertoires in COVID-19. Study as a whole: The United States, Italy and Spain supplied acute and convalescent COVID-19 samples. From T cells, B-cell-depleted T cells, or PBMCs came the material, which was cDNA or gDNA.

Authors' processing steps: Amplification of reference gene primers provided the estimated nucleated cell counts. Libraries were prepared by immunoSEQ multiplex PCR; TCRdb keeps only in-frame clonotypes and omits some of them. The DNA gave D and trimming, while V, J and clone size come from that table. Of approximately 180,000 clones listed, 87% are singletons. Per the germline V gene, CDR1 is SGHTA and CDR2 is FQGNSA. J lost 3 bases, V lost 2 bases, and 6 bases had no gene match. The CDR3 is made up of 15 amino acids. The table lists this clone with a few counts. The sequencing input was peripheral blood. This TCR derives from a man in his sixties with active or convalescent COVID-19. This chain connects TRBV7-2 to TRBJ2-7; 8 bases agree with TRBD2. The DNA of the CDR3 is TGTGCCAGCAGCTTAATCGGCGGGGGGTTCTACGAGCAGTACTTC. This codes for CASSLIGGGFYEQYF.